These T cell receptor beta chains were read from a single sample in a study of cytomegalovirus exposure and HLA in healthy donors. Using immunoSEQ multiplex PCR, the repertoire was profiled, and TCRdb retains in-frame clones only, with some absent. The table has hundreds of thousands of clones, just over 75% seen once. The specimen sequenced was PBMCs. Receptor source: a woman in her sixties or seventies in good health and CMV-seropositive. Both conserved end residues are part of each CDR3. The D gene is left open where the match is weak. Expanded clones are given a class, and other clones once, few, many or no size at all.

d_gene	v_gene	abundance	j_gene	CDR3aa	CDR3nt
NA	TRBV29-1	NA	TRBJ2-1	CSVDSTYNEQFF	TGCAGCGTTGACAGTACCTACAATGAGCAGTTCTTC
TRBD1	TRBV7-9	NA	TRBJ2-4	CASSFSRDSVAKNIQYF	TGTGCCAGCAGCTTTAGTCGGGACAGTGTTGCCAAAAACATTCAGTACTTC
TRBD1	TRBV18	NA	TRBJ2-1	CASSPNRGLYNEQFF	TGTGCCAGCTCACCAAATAGGGGGCTTTACAATGAGCAGTTCTTC
TRBD2	TRBV30	NA	TRBJ2-7	CAWSPGLVSEQYF	TGTGCCTGGAGTCCTGGACTAGTCAGTGAGCAGTACTTC
TRBD1	TRBV27	few	TRBJ1-1	CASTSDRGVPEAFF	TGTGCCAGCACTTCGGACAGGGGCGTTCCTGAAGCTTTCTTT
NA	TRBV2	NA	TRBJ2-2	CASSAYRTSAGELFF	TGTGCCAGCAGTGCCTACAGAACTTCGGCCGGGGAGCTGTTTTTT
NA	TRBV7-2	NA	TRBJ2-2	CASSLGGGRYAGELFF	TGTGCCAGCAGCCTGGGGGGGGGCCGGTACGCCGGGGAGCTGTTTTTT
NA	TRBV4-3	NA	TRBJ2-7	CASSQAPGYEQYF	TGCGCCAGCAGCCAAGCCCCAGGCTACGAGCAGTACTTC
NA	TRBV6-4	NA	TRBJ1-1	CASRPGEQNTEAFF	TGTGCCAGCAGACCCGGGGAACAGAACACTGAAGCTTTCTTT
NA	TRBV30	once	TRBJ1-3	CAWTAGHSGNTIYF	TGTGCCTGGACAGCAGGGCACTCTGGAAACACCATATATTTT
TRBD1	TRBV5-6	few	TRBJ1-6	CASSPGQGAGSPLHF	TGTGCCAGCAGTCCTGGACAGGGGGCAGGATCACCCCTCCACTTT
NA	TRBV6-1	NA	TRBJ1-1	CASSRGSMSTEAFF	TGTGCCAGCTCACGAGGCTCCATGAGCACTGAAGCTTTCTTT
NA	TRBV27	NA	TRBJ2-1	CASSLGGGRSYNEQFF	TGTGCCAGCAGTTTAGGGGGGGGCCGTTCCTACAATGAGCAGTTCTTC
NA	TRBV7-2	few	TRBJ2-3	CASSPGGTDTQYF	TGTGCCAGCAGCCCCGGGGGCACAGATACGCAGTATTTT
TRBD2	TRBV9	few	TRBJ2-1	CASSVGGGTQNEQFF	TGTGCCAGCAGCGTAGGGGGAGGGACTCAAAATGAGCAGTTCTTC
NA	TRBV7-2	NA	TRBJ1-5	CASRPSGQPQHF	TGTGCCTCCCGCCCGTCAGGCCAGCCCCAGCATTTT
NA	TRBV11-2	NA	TRBJ2-7	CASSLAGDTHSVYEQYF	TGTGCCAGCAGCTTAGCCGGGGACACCCACTCGGTCTACGAGCAGTACTTC
NA	TRBV27	NA	TRBJ1-6	CASSPLDRNSPLHF	TGTGCCAGCAGCCCCTTAGACAGAAATTCACCCCTCCACTTT
TRBD1	TRBV28	few	TRBJ1-2	CASSETGGSGYTF	TGTGCCAGCAGTGAAACAGGGGGCTCTGGCTACACCTTC
TRBD1	TRBV20-1	NA	TRBJ2-7	CSATGGNEQYF	TGCAGTGCTACAGGGGGCAACGAGCAGTACTTC
NA	TRBV5-4	NA	TRBJ2-5	CASSWTSQETQYF	TGTGCCAGCAGCTGGACTTCCCAAGAGACCCAGTACTTC
NA	TRBV10-1	NA	TRBJ2-2	CASSDWDSTGELFF	TGCGCCAGCAGTGATTGGGACTCAACCGGGGAGCTGTTTTTT
TRBD2	TRBV7-3	once	TRBJ2-1	CASSLRGGSYNEQFF	TGTGCCAGCAGCTTAAGGGGGGGCTCCTACAATGAGCAGTTCTTC
NA	TRBV5-4	NA	TRBJ2-6	CASSPWDTLSGANVLTF	TGTGCCAGCAGCCCTTGGGACACACTCTCTGGGGCCAACGTCCTGACTTTC
NA	TRBV6-5	NA	TRBJ1-1	CASSYSQGLMNTEAFF	TGTGCCAGCAGTTACTCCCAGGGCCTAATGAACACTGAAGCTTTCTTT
TRBD2	TRBV2	once	TRBJ2-3	CASAAGGSTDTQYF	TGTGCCAGCGCCGCGGGGGGCAGCACAGATACGCAGTATTTT
NA	TRBV21-1	NA	TRBJ2-1	CASRKKAGLAEPYNEQFF	TGTGCCAGCCGAAAAAAAGCGGGACTAGCGGAACCCTACAATGAGCAGTTCTTC
TRBD2	TRBV6-4	once	TRBJ2-3	CASSDGGGRSLTDTQYF	TGTGCCAGCAGTGACGGGGGCGGGAGGTCTCTCACAGATACGCAGTATTTT
NA	TRBV9	NA	TRBJ2-5	CASSAGSRQETQYF	TGTGCCAGCAGCGCGGGGAGCCGTCAAGAGACCCAGTACTTC
TRBD1	TRBV7-2	NA	TRBJ1-5	CASSLTTGWVQPQHF	TGTGCCAGCAGCTTAACGACAGGGTGGGTTCAGCCCCAGCATTTT
TRBD2	TRBV19	NA	TRBJ2-7	CASSIDHLAGSYEQYF	TGTGCCAGTAGTATAGATCATCTAGCGGGTTCCTACGAGCAGTACTTC
NA	TRBV7-9	few	TRBJ2-5	CASSNIQEETQYF	TGTGCCAGCAGCAATATACAGGAGGAGACCCAGTACTTC
TRBD2	TRBV5-5	NA	TRBJ2-5	CASSLDAGGYQETQYF	TGTGCCAGCAGCTTGGATGCGGGGGGGTACCAAGAGACCCAGTACTTC
NA	TRBV27	few	TRBJ2-2	CASSLMASVPGELFF	TGTGCCAGCAGTTTAATGGCTAGCGTACCCGGGGAGCTGTTTTTT
NA	TRBV28	NA	TRBJ1-1	CASNLNRGAMNTEALF	TGTGCCAGCAACCTAAATAGGGGCGCGATGAACACTGAAGCTCTCTTT
NA	TRBV4-3	once	TRBJ1-2	CASSFHRFTNYGYTF	TGCGCCAGCAGCTTCCACAGGTTTACTAACTATGGCTACACCTTC
NA	TRBV5-1	NA	TRBJ2-5	CASSPGVQETQYF	TGCGCCAGCAGCCCGGGGGTCCAAGAGACCCAGTACTTC
NA	TRBV19	NA	TRBJ2-7	CASKGQRHYEQYF	TGTGCCAGTAAGGGCCAGCGGCACTACGAGCAGTACTTC
NA	TRBV5-6	NA	TRBJ1-2	CASSTVYGYTF	TGTGCCAGCAGCACGGTCTATGGCTACACCTTC
NA	TRBV29-1	NA	TRBJ2-5	CSVVVSAGAETQYF	TGCAGCGTTGTGGTTTCGGCAGGGGCAGAGACCCAGTACTTC
TRBD1	TRBV5-5	once	TRBJ1-2	CASSLGQGHYYGYTF	TGTGCCAGCAGCTTAGGACAGGGGCATTACTATGGCTACACCTTC
NA	TRBV15	once	TRBJ2-2	CATSRAGRGRTGELFF	TGTGCCACCAGCAGAGCTGGGCGGGGTCGCACCGGGGAGCTGTTTTTT
TRBD1	TRBV27	NA	TRBJ2-5	CASSPSTGEETQYF	TGTGCCAGCAGTCCCTCGACAGGGGAGGAGACCCAGTACTTC